The sequence of this T cell receptor beta chain was determined in a study of blood T cell repertoires in COVID-19. The overall study: T cells, B-cell-depleted T cells, or PBMCs provided the cDNA or gDNA that served as material.

Authors' processing steps: Estimation of nucleated cell counts was performed using reference gene primer amplification. Using immunoSEQ multiplex PCR, the repertoire was profiled, and TCRdb retains in-frame clones only, with some absent. V, J and clone size reflect that table, while D and trimming were determined from the DNA. The sample holds around 170,000 clones; approximately 81% are singletons and the top ten take roughly an eighth. Trimming took 4 bases from V and 5 from J; bases not matched to a gene: 5. The CDR3 covers 15 residues. Germline V gene sequence: CDR1 MNHEY, CDR2 SVGEGT. Sequencing used peripheral blood. This clonotype was sampled from a man between 18 and 35 years old with active or convalescent COVID-19. The chain carries TRBV6-2 or TRBV6-3 and TRBJ1-6, with 7 bases matching TRBD1. The CDR3 DNA reads TGTGCCAGCAGTTTAGGGACAGAGAATAATTCACCCCTCCACTTT. Protein: CASSLGTENNSPLHF.